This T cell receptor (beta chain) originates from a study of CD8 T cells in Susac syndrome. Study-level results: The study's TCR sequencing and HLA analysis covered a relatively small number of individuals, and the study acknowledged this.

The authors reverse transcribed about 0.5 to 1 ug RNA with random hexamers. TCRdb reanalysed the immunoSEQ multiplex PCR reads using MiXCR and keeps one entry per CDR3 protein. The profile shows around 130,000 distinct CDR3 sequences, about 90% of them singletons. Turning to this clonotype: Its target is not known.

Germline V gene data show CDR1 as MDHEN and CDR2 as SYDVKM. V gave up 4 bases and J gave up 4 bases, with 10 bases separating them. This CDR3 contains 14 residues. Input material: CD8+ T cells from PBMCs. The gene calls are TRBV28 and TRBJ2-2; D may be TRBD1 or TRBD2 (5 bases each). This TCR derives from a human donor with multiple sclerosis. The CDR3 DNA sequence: TGTGCCAGCAGTTGGGGGACGCCCACCGGGGAGCTGTTTTTT. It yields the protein CASSWGTPTGELFF.